A selection of T cell receptor beta chains follows, all from one sample in a study of breast tumors, draining lymph nodes, adjacent tissues. Using its own MiXCR run on the multiplex PCR reads, TCRdb lists one record per CDR3 protein. This table has around 140,000 distinct CDR3 sequences, about 30% appearing once. The sample taken for sequencing was axillary lymph node tissue. These receptor sequences come from a female donor with breast cancer. Some clones in this sample may be carry-over from other donors' samples. Both conserved end residues are part of each CDR3. A D gene is named only where the DNA matches it firmly. Clone sizes are given selectively: once, few, many, or a class where the clone is expanded.

j_call clone_size v_call d_call cdr3_aa cdr3_nt
TRBJ1-4 . TRBV7-2 TRBD1 CASSLQGASNEKLFF TGTGCCAGCAGCTTACAGGGGGCGTCGAATGAAAAACTGTTTTTT
TRBJ2-3 . TRBV20-1 TRBD2 CSAHPGLAGADTQYF TGCAGTGCTCACCCGGGACTAGCGGGTGCAGATACGCAGTATTTT
TRBJ1-2 many TRBV12-3/TRBV12-4 TRBD1 CASSSNHRGGYGYTF TGTGCCAGCAGTTCCAATCACAGGGGTGGCTATGGCTACACCTTC
TRBJ1-4 many TRBV7-7 TRBD1 CASSLSWDSEKLFF TGTGCTAGCAGCTTGAGTTGGGACAGTGAAAAACTGTTTTTT
TRBJ2-7 many TRBV6-1 TRBD1 CASRSRGLTYEQYF TGTGCCAGCAGATCCAGGGGGTTAACCTACGAGCAGTACTTC
TRBJ1-6 many TRBV7-2 . CASSPRGTPLHF TGTGCCAGCAGCCCCCGGGGGACACCCCTCCACTTT
TRBJ1-1 . TRBV5-6 . CATNYYPMGWNTEAFF TGTGCCACCAACTACTACCCCATGGGCTGGAACACTGAAGCTTTCTTT
TRBJ2-2 . TRBV7-3 . CTTSRDGGLDGELIF TGTACCACCAGCAGAGATGGGGGTTTGGACGGGGAGCTGATTTTT
TRBJ2-5 many TRBV20-1 . CVIEGGETQSF TGCGTAATCGAAGGGGGAGAGACCCAGTCCTTC
TRBJ1-4 many TRBV7-9 TRBD1 CASSSGTATNEKLFF TGTGCCAGCAGCTCGGGGACAGCAACTAATGAAAAACTGTTTTTT
TRBJ2-7 once TRBV4-1 TRBD1 CTSRQAGTGLYEQYF TGCACCAGCAGACAAGCCGGGACAGGGTTGTACGAGCAGTACTTC
TRBJ2-7 . TRBV5-1 . CASSLAYAGANYEQYF TGCGCCAGCAGCTTGGCTTATGCTGGGGCAAACTACGAGCAGTACTTC
TRBJ1-6 many TRBV2 . CASSRGGVGSPLHF TGTGCCAGCAGCCGCGGGGGGGTGGGTTCACCCCTCCACTTT
TRBJ1-2 . TRBV20-1 TRBD1 CSAKPGTGGGYTF TGCAGTGCAAAGCCCGGGACAGGGGGCGGCTACACCTTC
TRBJ1-1 . TRBV6-2/TRBV6-3 . CASTGTPNTEAFF TGTGCCAGCACCGGGACACCTAACACTGAAGCTTTCTTT
TRBJ2-1 . TRBV2 TRBD2 CASSGGLAGGPNNEQFF TGTGCCAGCAGTGGGGGACTAGCGGGGGGGCCGAACAATGAGCAGTTCTTC
TRBJ1-5 . TRBV2 . CASVSGLKESNQPQHF TGTGCCAGCGTTTCAGGGCTTAAGGAGAGCAATCAGCCCCAGCATTTT
TRBJ1-2 . TRBV12-3/TRBV12-4 . CASSKKGYGYTF TGTGCCAGCAGTAAAAAGGGGTACGGCTACACCTTC
TRBJ2-2 . TRBV20-1 TRBD2 CSASSGGGTGELFF TGCAGTGCTAGTAGCGGGGGAGGCACCGGGGAGCTGTTTTTT
TRBJ2-6 many TRBV5-5 . CASSGDLTSGANVLTF TGTGCCAGCAGCGGGGACCTAACCTCTGGGGCCAACGTCCTGACTTTC
TRBJ1-3 many TRBV19 . CASSISTGSSGNTIYF TGTGCCAGTAGTATATCGACAGGCAGCTCTGGAAACACCATATATTTT
TRBJ1-6 . TRBV5-6 . CASGGGRFLGNSPLHF TGTGCCAGTGGGGGGGGGCGCTTCCTCGGTAATTCACCCCTCCACTTT
TRBJ1-1 few TRBV7-2 TRBD1 CASRPTGDTEAFF TGTGCCAGCAGACCGACAGGGGACACTGAAGCTTTCTTT
TRBJ1-1 few TRBV19 TRBD1 CASSTPGGVNTEAFF TGTGCCAGTAGTACCCCAGGGGGAGTCAACACTGAAGCTTTCTTT
TRBJ1-1 few TRBV6-4 . CASSEQIGNEAFF TGTGCCAGCAGTGAACAGATAGGGAATGAAGCTTTCTTT
TRBJ1-1 few TRBV7-9 . CASSPVWNTEAFF TGTGCCAGCAGCCCGGTCTGGAACACTGAAGCTTTCTTT
TRBJ2-3 . TRBV12-3/TRBV12-4 TRBD2 CASSPRLAGSTDTQYF TGTGCCAGCAGTCCCCGACTAGCGGGGAGCACAGATACGCAGTATTTT
TRBJ1-6 . TRBV15 . CATSRGPGRNSPLHF TGTGCCACCAGCAGAGGCCCCGGAAGGAATTCACCCCTCCACTTT
TRBJ1-2 many TRBV7-3 TRBD1 CASSSTGDLYGYTF TGTGCCAGCAGCTCGACAGGGGATCTCTATGGCTACACCTTC
TRBJ1-6 many TRBV10-1 . CASSPQGSNSPLHF TGCGCCAGCAGTCCACAGGGATCCAATTCACCCCTCCACTTT
TRBJ1-5 many TRBV19 . CASRPRTDSNQPQHF TGTGCCAGTAGACCCAGGACAGATAGCAATCAGCCCCAGCATTTT